Detailed here is one TCR beta chain. The antigen is not known. These data belong to a study of T-cell memory formation after mild COVID-19. General study findings and limits: Some clones that responded were present in memory (sampled pre-infection), which suggests cross-reactive memory joined. Later expanders leaned CD4+, whereas day 15 to 85 contracting clones were balanced CD4/CD8. The CD4+ clones that contracted clustered mainly within CM and EM, and the CD8+ clones concentrated in EMRA.

From the 5' RACE reads, TCRdb called clonotypes with MiXCR, one entry per CDR3 protein. The table records nearly 250,000 distinct CDR3 sequences, roughly 14% of them present only once. The CDR3 runs 14 residues. With 1 base removed from V and 6 bases from J, the gap between germline ends came to 11 bases. Sequencing was done on a sample of PBMCs or a T cell subset sorted from them (not recorded which). The rearrangement joins TRBV12-3 or TRBV12-4 to TRBJ2-3, with D hard to call. The clonotype comes from an adult woman who had mild COVID-19 (a few samples of this study predate the infection). Cell type and time point are not known. The CDR3 reads CASSLVLLPDTQYF. The CDR3 region has the DNA TGTGCCAGCAGTTTAGTGTTGCTGCCCGATACGCAGTATTTT.